This TCR beta chain was sequenced during a study of T cells in Graves' hyperthyroidism and ophthalmopathy. Study observations and caveats: A median around 6.4 months before onset, the model predicted ophthalmopathy.

PBMCs stemmed from around 10 ml fresh peripheral blood. RNA transcripts were the template for amplifying TCR beta CDR3 regions. First-round RT-PCR of the TCR CDR3 relied on the HTBI primer set. TCRdb fed the multiplex PCR reads into MiXCR, producing one record per CDR3 protein. This table has 450,000 to 650,000 distinct CDR3 sequences, 12% to 15% appearing once. This clonotype has at least ten counts. Its target is unknown. V was pared by 3 bases and J by 1 base, with 9 bases between. The CDR3 is 14 amino acids. This TCR came from a woman younger than 30 with Graves' ophthalmopathy. The sequenced sample was blood. The chain recombines TRBV12-3 or TRBV12-4 with TRBJ1-1; D is ambiguous. The DNA for the CDR3 is TGTGCCAGCAGTTTCGCAGACCCGAACACTGAAGCTTTCTTT. Translated, it gives CASSFADPNTEAFF.